These T cell receptor beta chains were read from a single sample in a study of T cell responses to AZD1222 COVID-19 vaccine. TCRdb's table, derived via immunoSEQ multiplex PCR, lists solely in-frame clones and lacks some. The sample has about 100,000 clones, approximately 90% seen once. The starting material was peripheral blood, obtained on day 0 of AZD1222 vaccination. The receptors were sampled from an adult in good health. CDR3s include the opening cysteine and the closing phenylalanine or tryptophan. A D gene is named only where the DNA matches it firmly. Size tells how often a clone was seen (once, few, many) or the class of an expanded clone, and some rows leave it out.

d_call	j_call	cdr3_length	clone_size	v_call	cdr3_nt	cdr3_aa
.	TRBJ2-5	16	once	TRBV20-1	TGCAGTGCTAGTATTCCGCCAGTAGGCGGCCAAGAGACCCAGTACTTC	CSASIPPVGGQETQYF
.	TRBJ2-7	13	.	TRBV5-4	TGTGCCAGCAGCTTACCTAGGCTTGGCGAGCAGTACTTC	CASSLPRLGEQYF
.	TRBJ2-5	14	.	TRBV7-9	TGTGCCAGCAGCTTAGGGACAGAGTCAGAGACCCAGTACTTC	CASSLGTESETQYF
.	TRBJ2-5	16	.	TRBV2	TGTGCCAGCAGTGCCATTGGACTGGGGTACCAAGAGACCCAGTACTTC	CASSAIGLGYQETQYF
TRBD2	TRBJ2-7	16	once	TRBV7-2	TGTGCCAGCAGCCCTCTAGCGGGTCAAAGGTCCTACGAGCAGTACTTC	CASSPLAGQRSYEQYF
TRBD1	TRBJ1-2	14	few	TRBV6-5	TGTGCCAGCAGTTCCCAGGGGGGGGCGGGAGGCTACACCTTC	CASSSQGGAGGYTF
.	TRBJ1-1	14	once	TRBV6-5	TGTGCCAGCAGGTCGAGAAATATGAACACTGAAGCTTTCTTT	CASRSRNMNTEAFF
TRBD1	TRBJ1-3	15	once	TRBV10-3	TGTGCCTCCCACCTGGACAGGGACGCTGGAAACACCATATATTTT	CASHLDRDAGNTIYF
TRBD1	TRBJ1-6	14	.	TRBV19	TGTGCCAGTACTAAACGGGGACAGGGGGCACCCCTCCACTTT	CASTKRGQGAPLHF
TRBD1	TRBJ1-1	12	.	TRBV19	TGTGCCAGTTCGGCAGGGGGTACTGAAGCTTTCTTT	CASSAGGTEAFF
TRBD1	TRBJ1-1	15	.	TRBV7-2	TGTGCCAGCAGCTTAGACCCGACAGGGAGAACTGAAGCTTTCTTT	CASSLDPTGRTEAFF
.	TRBJ2-3	15	.	TRBV5-1	TGCGCCAGCAGCTTGGTGGGAGCCCACACAGATACGCAGTATTTT	CASSLVGAHTDTQYF
.	TRBJ2-5	13	.	TRBV12-3/TRBV12-4	TGTGCCAGCAGCCGGGGCCAGGGAGAGACCCAGTACTTC	CASSRGQGETQYF
TRBD1	TRBJ1-1	15	.	TRBV18	TGTGCCAGCTCATCGACAGGGGCCCAGAACACTGAAGCTTTCTTT	CASSSTGAQNTEAFF
.	TRBJ1-2	11	few	TRBV20-1	TGCAGTGCCCCCTCCGGGAATGGCTACACCTTC	CSAPSGNGYTF
TRBD2	TRBJ2-7	13	once	TRBV4-3	TGCGCCAGCAGCACCGGGACTACCTACGAGCAGTACTTC	CASSTGTTYEQYF
.	TRBJ2-3	13	.	TRBV18	TGTGCCAGCTCACCGCAGAACACAGATACGCAGTATTTT	CASSPQNTDTQYF
.	TRBJ2-7	11	.	TRBV24-1	TGTGCCACCAGTGATGGCCACGGGCAGTACTTC	CATSDGHGQYF